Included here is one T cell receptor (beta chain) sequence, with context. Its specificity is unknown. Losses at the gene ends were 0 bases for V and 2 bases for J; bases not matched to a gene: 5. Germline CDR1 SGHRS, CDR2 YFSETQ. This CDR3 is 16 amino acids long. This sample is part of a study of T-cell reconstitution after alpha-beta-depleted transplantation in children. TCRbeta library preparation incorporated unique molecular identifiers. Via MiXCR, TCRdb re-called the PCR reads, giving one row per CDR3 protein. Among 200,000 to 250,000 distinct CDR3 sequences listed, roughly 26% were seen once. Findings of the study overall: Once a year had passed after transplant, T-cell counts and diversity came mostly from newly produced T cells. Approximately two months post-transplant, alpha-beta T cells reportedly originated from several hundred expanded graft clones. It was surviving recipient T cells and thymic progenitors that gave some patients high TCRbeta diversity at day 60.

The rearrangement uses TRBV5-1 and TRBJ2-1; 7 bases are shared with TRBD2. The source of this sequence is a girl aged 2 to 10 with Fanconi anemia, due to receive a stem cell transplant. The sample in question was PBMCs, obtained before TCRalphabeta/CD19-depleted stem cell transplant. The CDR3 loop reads CASSLARGSAYNEQFF. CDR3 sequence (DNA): TGCGCCAGCAGCTTGGCTCGCGGGAGTGCCTACAATGAGCAGTTCTTC.